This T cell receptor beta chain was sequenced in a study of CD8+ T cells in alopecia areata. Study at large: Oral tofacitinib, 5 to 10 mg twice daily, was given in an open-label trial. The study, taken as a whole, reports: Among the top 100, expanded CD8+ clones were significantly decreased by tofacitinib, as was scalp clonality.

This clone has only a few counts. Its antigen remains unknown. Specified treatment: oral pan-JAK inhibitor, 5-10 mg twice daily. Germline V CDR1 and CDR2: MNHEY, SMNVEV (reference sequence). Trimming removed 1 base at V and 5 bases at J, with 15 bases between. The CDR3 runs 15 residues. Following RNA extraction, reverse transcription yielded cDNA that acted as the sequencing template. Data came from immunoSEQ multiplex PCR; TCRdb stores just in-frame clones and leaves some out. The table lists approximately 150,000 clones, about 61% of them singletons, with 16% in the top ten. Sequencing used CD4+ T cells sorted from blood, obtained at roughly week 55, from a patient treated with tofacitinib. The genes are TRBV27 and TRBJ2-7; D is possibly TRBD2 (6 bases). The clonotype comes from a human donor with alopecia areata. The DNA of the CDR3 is TGTGCCAGCAGTTTATTGAGTGGAGGGAGGAACGAGCAGTACTTC. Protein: CASSLLSGGRNEQYF.